The sample holds one count of the clone carrying this TCR beta chain. This record comes from a study of blood T cell repertoires in COVID-19. The CDR3 is made up of 9 amino acids. Trimming pared 5 bases from V and 11 bases from J, leaving 9 bases between. In germline, CDR1 is DFQATT, CDR2 SNEGSKA (reference sequence). Per the original methods: Estimation of nucleated cell counts relied on the amplification of reference gene primers. Generated by immunoSEQ multiplex PCR, the TCRdb table keeps only in-frame clones and is missing some. The DNA was the basis for D and trimming; V, J and clone size are from that table. The repertoire consists of 300,000 or so clones, with around 87% occurring once and the leading ten covering around 1.4%.

The V gene is TRBV20-1, the J gene TRBJ1-1; D perhaps matches TRBD1 (6 bases). The sequenced material came from peripheral blood. This clonotype was sampled from a man in his 70s with acute or convalescent COVID-19. CDR3: CSAGRGAFF. The DNA for the CDR3 is TGCAGTGCTGGCAGGGGCGCTTTCTTT.